This T cell receptor (beta chain) was sequenced during a study of CD8 T cells in Susac syndrome. Random hexamers primed reverse transcription of about 0.5 to 1 ug RNA. The immunoSEQ assay covered 54 Vbeta and 13 Jbeta segments for CDR3. TCRdb fed the immunoSEQ multiplex PCR reads into MiXCR, producing one record per CDR3 protein. The data hold 400,000 or so distinct CDR3 sequences, with roughly 85% observed a single time. CDR1 DFQATT and CDR2 SNEGSKA come from the germline V gene (reference sequence). The V and J ends lost 0 bases and 4 bases respectively, with 10 bases between them. This CDR3 spans 14 amino acids. It was treatment-naive patients with stable or active relapsing-remitting disease who made up the multiple sclerosis controls.

The V and J genes are TRBV20-1 and TRBJ1-3; no firm D call. The TCR originated in a human donor with multiple sclerosis. Sequencing input: CD8+ T cells from PBMCs. CDR3 in amino acids: CSARDHQEGNTIYF. Written as DNA, the CDR3 is TGCAGTGCTAGAGATCACCAGGAAGGAAACACCATATATTTT.